The entry below describes one T cell receptor (beta chain). This clonotype was recorded a few times. What this receptor recognizes is not known. The record has no base qualities; no much larger clone is one base away. The reads were generated on an Illumina HiSeq 1500. In-frame beta chains were kept once TCRdb had trimmed the public reads at Q25 with fastp and called clones with MiXCR. Every distinct CDR3 protein forms one entry, paired with its most common genes and DNA. In this sample the table shows some 680,000 distinct CDR3 sequences, 35% of which occur a single time. The ten largest account for 2.5% to 3.5% of the sample. The data derive from a study of T cell repertoires in cytomegalovirus infection (dated by TCRdb to between 2019 and 2020). As for the study more broadly: Donor HLA type was relevant to the analysis, as public TCR beta signatures indicated carriage of CMV infection together with the matching HLA type. Paper-wide results and their limitations: Cumulative frequency of public TCR beta family members discriminated carriers of CMV infection plus the relevant HLA type in this cohort and an independent 352-donor cohort. In the ex vivo response, HLA-C-restricted CMV-specific TCR beta clonotypes were dominant, and in two of eight donors the single most frequent clonotype came from this HLA-C-restricted group.

The CDR3 measures 15 amino acids from cysteine to phenylalanine. The DNA shown is the 45-base CDR3, in frame from base 1. CDR1 SGHVS and CDR2 FQNEAQ were looked up in the germline V gene. From V the trimming removes 8 bases and from J it removes 6 bases, while the gene matches leave 8 bases of the junction unaccounted for. The TCR originated in a human donor in good health (CMV status not recorded). Some clones in this sample may be carry-over from other donors' samples. The V gene is TRBV7-8 and the J gene is TRBJ2-3; 13 bases in the junction line up with TRBD2. The sample consisted of PBMCs. The DNA is TGTGCCAGCGGCGGACTAGCGGGAGCAGGGGATACGCAGTATTTT. Its protein is CASGGLAGAGDTQYF.